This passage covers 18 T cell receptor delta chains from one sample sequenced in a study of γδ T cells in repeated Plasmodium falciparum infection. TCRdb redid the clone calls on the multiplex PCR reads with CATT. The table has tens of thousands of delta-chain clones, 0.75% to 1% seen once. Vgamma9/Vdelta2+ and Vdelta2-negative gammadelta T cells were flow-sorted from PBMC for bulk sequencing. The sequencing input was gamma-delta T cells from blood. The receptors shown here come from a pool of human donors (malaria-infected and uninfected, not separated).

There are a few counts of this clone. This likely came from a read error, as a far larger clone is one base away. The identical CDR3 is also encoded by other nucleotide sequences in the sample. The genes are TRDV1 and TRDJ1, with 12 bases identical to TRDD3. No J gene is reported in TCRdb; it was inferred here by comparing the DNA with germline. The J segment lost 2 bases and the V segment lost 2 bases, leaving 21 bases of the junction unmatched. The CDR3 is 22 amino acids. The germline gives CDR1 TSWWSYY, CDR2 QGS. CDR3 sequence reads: CALGESFSSSLLGDTGTDKLIF. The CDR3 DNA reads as TGTGCTCTTGGGGAATCCTTCTCTTCCTCGCTACTGGGGGATACCGGGACCGATAAACTCATCTTT.

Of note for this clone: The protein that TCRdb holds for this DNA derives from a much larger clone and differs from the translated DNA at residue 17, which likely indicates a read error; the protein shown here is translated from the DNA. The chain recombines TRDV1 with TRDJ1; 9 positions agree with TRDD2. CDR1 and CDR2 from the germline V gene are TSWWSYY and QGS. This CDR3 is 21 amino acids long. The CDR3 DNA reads TGTGCTCTTGGGGAACGTCGGTACCTTCCTACGGGGGTCCACTGTACCGGTAAACTCATCTTT. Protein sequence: CALGERRYLPTGVHCTGKLIF.

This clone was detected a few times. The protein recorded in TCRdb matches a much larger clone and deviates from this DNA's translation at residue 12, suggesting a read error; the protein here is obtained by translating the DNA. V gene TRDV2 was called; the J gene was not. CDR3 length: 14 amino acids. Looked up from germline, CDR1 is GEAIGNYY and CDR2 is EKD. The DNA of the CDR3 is TGTGCCTGTGACACTCTCCACATGACCGATAAACCCATCTTT. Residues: CACDTLHMTDKPIF.

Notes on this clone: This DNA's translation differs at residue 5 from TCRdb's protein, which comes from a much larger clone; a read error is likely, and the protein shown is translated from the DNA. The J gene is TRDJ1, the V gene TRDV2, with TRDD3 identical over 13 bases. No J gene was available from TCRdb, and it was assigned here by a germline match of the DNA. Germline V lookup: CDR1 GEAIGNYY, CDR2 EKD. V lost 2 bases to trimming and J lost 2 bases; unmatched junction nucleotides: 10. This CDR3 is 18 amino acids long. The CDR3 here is CACDILLLGDTKTDKLIF. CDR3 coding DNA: TGTGCCTGTGACATCTTGTTACTGGGGGATACGAAGACCGATAAACTCATCTTT.

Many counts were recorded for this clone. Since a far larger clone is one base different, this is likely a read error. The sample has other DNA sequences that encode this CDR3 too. The CDR3 nucleotides read TGTGCTCTTGGGGAAGAACTGGGGGATGAGCTCATCTTT. It translates to CALGEELGDELIF. The chain combines TRDV1 with TRDJ1; 10 bases agree with TRDD3. Germline CDR1 and CDR2: TSWWSYY and QGS. V gave up 2 bases and J gave up 11 bases; unmatched junction bases: 5. This CDR3 has 13 amino acids.

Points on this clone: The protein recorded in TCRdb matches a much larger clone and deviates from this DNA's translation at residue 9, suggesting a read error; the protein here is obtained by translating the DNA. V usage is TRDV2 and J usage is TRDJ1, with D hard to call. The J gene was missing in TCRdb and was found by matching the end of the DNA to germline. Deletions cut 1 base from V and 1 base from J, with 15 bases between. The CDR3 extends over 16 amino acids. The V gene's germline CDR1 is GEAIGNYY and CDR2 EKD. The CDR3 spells CACDTVGGRPTDKLIF. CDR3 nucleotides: TGTGCCTGTGACACGGTGGGAGGGAGACCCACCGATAAACTCATCTTT.

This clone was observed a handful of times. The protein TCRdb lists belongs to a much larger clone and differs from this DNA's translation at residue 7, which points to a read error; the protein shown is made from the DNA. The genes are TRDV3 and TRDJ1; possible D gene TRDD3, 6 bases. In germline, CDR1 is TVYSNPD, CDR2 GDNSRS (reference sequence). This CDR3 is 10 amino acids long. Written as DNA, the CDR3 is TGTGCCTTAAAGAGGGATAGACTCATCTTT. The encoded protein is CALKRDRLIF.

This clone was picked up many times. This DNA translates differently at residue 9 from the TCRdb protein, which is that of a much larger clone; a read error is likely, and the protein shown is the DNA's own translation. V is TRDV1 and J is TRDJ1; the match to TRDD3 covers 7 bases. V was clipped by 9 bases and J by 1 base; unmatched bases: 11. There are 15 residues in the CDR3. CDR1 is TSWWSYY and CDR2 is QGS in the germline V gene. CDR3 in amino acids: CALVLVLGGTDKLIF. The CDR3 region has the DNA TGTGCTCTCGTACTTGTGCTGGGGGGCACCGATAAACTCATCTTT.

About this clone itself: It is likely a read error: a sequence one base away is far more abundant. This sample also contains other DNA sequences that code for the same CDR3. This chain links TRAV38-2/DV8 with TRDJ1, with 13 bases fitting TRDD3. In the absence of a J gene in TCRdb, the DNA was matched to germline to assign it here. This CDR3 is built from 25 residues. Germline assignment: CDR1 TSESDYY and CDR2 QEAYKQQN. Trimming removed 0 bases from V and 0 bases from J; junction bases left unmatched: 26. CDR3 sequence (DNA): TGTGCTTATAGGAGCGTTAACTTCGTCAAAGGCGACCTACTGGGGGATACGGGGAACACCGATAAACTCATCTTT. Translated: CAYRSVNFVKGDLLGDTGNTDKLIF.

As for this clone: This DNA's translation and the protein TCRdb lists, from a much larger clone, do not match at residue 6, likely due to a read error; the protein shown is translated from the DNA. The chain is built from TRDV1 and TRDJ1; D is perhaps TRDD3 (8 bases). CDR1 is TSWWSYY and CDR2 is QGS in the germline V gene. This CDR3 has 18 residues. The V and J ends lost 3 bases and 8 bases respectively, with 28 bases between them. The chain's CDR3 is CALGDGNSYKGWGTKLIF. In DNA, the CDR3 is TGTGCTCTTGGGGATGGCAATTCCTACAAGGGCTGGGGGACCAAACTCATCTTT.

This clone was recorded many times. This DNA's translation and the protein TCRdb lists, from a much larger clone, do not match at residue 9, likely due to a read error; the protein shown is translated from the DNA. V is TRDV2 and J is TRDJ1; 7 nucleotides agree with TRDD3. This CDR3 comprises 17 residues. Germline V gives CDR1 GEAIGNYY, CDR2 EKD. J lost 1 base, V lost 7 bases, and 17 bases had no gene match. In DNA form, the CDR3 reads TGTGCCTGCGACCGGATGGGGGGATTTCCGGGCACCGATAAACTCATCTTT. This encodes CACDRMGGFPGTDKLIF.

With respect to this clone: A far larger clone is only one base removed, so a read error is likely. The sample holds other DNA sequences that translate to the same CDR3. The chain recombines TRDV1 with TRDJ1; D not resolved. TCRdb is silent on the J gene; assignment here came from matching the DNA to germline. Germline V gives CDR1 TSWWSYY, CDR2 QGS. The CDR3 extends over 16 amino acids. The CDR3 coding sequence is TGCGCTCTTCTGACCGCAACAAGGAGTTCGGCCGATAAACTCATCTTT. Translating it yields CALLTATRSSADKLIF.

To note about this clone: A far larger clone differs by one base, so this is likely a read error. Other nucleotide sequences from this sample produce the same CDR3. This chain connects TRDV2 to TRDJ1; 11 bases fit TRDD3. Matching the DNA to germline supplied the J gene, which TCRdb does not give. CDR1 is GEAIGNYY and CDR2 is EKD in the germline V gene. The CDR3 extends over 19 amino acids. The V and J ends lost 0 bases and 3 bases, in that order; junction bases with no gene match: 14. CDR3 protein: CACDTVVMGDTRLADKLIF. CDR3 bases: TGTGCCTGTGACACCGTAGTTATGGGGGATACGCGCCTGGCCGATAAACTCATCTTT.

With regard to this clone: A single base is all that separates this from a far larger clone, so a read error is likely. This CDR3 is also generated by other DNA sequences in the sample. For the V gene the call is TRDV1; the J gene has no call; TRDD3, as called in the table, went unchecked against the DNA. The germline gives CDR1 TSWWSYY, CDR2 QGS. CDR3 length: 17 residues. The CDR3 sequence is CALGTASFWGRHDKLIF. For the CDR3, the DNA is TGTGCTCTTGGGACCGCTTCCTTCTGGGGGAGACACGATAAACTCATCTTC.

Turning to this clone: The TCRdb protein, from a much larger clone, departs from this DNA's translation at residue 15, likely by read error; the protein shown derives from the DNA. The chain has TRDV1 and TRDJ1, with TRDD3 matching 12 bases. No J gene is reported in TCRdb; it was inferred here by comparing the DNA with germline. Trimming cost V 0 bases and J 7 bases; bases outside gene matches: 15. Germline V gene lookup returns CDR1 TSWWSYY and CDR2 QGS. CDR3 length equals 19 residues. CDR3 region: CALGELVRILGDTGGKLIF. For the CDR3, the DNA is TGTGCTCTTGGGGAACTGGTCCGAATACTGGGGGATACCGGGGGTAAACTCATCTTT.

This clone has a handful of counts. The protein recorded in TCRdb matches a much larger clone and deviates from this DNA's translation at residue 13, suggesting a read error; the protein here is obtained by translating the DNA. This CDR3 is CACDQLGTHTDKPIF. The CDR3 bases are TGTGCCTGTGACCAACTGGGGACGCACACCGATAAACCCATCTTT. No J gene was named, though the V gene is TRDV2; TRDD3 is the table's D call, not checked against the DNA. Germline assignment: CDR1 GEAIGNYY and CDR2 EKD. The CDR3 length is 15 residues.

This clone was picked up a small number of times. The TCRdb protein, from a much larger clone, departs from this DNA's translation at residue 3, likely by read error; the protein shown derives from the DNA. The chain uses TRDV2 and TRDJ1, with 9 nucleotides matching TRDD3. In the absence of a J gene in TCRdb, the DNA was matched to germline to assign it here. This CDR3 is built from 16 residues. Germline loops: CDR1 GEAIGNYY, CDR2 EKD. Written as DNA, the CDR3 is TGTGCCCGTGACACCCTGGGGGATGAGGAAGCCGATAAACTCATCTTT. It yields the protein CARDTLGDEEADKLIF.

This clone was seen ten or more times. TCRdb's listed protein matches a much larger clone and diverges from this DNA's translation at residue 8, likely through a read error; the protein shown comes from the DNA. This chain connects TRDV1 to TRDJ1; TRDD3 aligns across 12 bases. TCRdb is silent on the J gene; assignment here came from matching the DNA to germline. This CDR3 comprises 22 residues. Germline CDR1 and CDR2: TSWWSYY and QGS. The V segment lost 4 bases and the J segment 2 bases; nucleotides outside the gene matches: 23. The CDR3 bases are TGTGCTCTTGGGGCCCAACCTCCCTACGGTCTGGGGGATACGTGGATTACCGATAAACTCATCTTT. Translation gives CALGAQPPYGLGDTWITDKLIF.